Listed here are 3 T cell receptor beta chains from one sample, sequenced in a study of spatial heterogeneity in lung cancer. Notes on the study in general: How many expanded intratumoral alpha and beta TCRs were present tracked the tumor mutation count, which was a count of nonsynonymous mutations.

Specified time point: sample taken at primary tumor resection. TCRdb passed the 5' RACE reads through MiXCR, listing each CDR3 protein once. Among some 3,500 distinct CDR3 sequences listed, about a third were seen once. These receptors' targets are unknown. Sequencing used lung tumor tissue, obtained at surgery. The receptors derive from a female donor with early-stage non-small cell lung cancer.

The chain uses TRBV18 and TRBJ1-4; 9 bases are a match to TRBD1. The CDR3 is made up of 15 amino acids. After removal of 5 bases from V and 8 bases from J, the junction contained 9 bases not matched to a gene. Germline values: CDR1 KGHSH, CDR2 LQKENI. CDR3: CASSTPGTGQEKLFF. The CDR3 nucleotides read TGTGCCAGCTCAACTCCCGGGACAGGGCAGGAAAAACTGTTTTTT.

Many counts were recorded for this clonotype. The V call is TRBV5-1, the J call TRBJ2-4; TRBD2 matches 12 bases. V was pared by 4 bases and J by 0 bases, with 14 bases of the junction left unmatched. Germline loops: CDR1 SGHRS, CDR2 YFSETQ. CDR3 size: 20 residues. The CDR3 loop reads CASSPGLAGTPREAKNIQYF. The CDR3 bases are TGCGCCAGCAGCCCTGGACTAGCGGGGACTCCGAGGGAAGCCAAAAACATTCAGTACTTC.

This clonotype is judged medium-sized (0.01 to 0.1%). The genes are TRBV4-2 and TRBJ1-2; tentative D call: TRBD1 (5 bases). Trimming cost V 0 bases and J 4 bases, with 18 bases left between them. The CDR3 is 17 residues long. The germline V gene has CDR1 LGHNA and CDR2 YNFKEQ. Here the CDR3 reads CASSQELETVPLYGYTF. DNA of the CDR3: TGTGCCAGCAGCCAAGAATTAGAGACAGTGCCGCTCTATGGCTACACCTTC.